Listed here are 4 T cell receptor beta chains from one sample, sequenced in a study of blood T cell repertoires in COVID-19. The method was immunoSEQ multiplex PCR; TCRdb's version includes in-frame clones alone and lacks a portion of them. The repertoire holds 150,000 to 200,000 clones, with about 88% as singletons. Sequences were obtained from peripheral blood. The receptors were gathered from a man aged 18-30 years with acute or convalescent COVID-19.

The V gene is TRBV18, the J gene TRBJ2-3; D unresolved. Trimming shortened V by 0 bases and J by 1 base, and 14 bases separated the two germline ends. The CDR3 totals 17 residues. Germline loops: CDR1 KGHSH, CDR2 LQKENI. CDR3 region: CASSPPVGSQGTDTQYF. In DNA, the CDR3 is TGTGCCAGCTCACCACCGGTGGGCAGCCAAGGCACAGATACGCAGTATTTT.

This clone was observed once. In DNA form, the CDR3 reads TGCGCCAGCAGCCCCGGGGACAGGGTCTCCTTCTCTGGTCGTAGTTGGAGCTCCTACGAGCAGTACTTC. This gives the protein CASSPGDRVSFSGRSWSSYEQYF. The chain is built from TRBV5-1 and TRBJ2-7; the match to TRBD1 covers 9 bases. Germline lookup yields CDR1 SGHRS and CDR2 YFSETQ. Losses at the gene ends were 4 bases for V and 0 bases for J; bases not matched to a gene: 29. The CDR3 has 23 amino acids.

The chain recombines TRBV9 with TRBJ1-6; possibly TRBD1 for D (6 bases). This CDR3 contains 13 residues. Per the germline V gene, CDR1 is SGDLS and CDR2 is YYNGEE. Trimming removed 0 bases from V and 15 bases from J, with 13 bases in between. The CDR3 DNA reads as TGTGCCAGCAGCGTAGGGGGTGACAGGTTCCTCCACTTT. Protein sequence: CASSVGGDRFLHF.

This clone was observed once. V and J are TRBV10-3 and TRBJ2-7; D unclear. Germline-derived CDR1 and CDR2 are ENHRY and SYGVKD. V lost 4 bases and J lost 4, with 5 bases in between. CDR3 length: 11 amino acids. In nucleotides, the CDR3 is TGTGCCATCAGTGCCAGTTACGAGCAGTACTTC. As protein: CAISASYEQYF.